The rows below give T cell receptor beta chains drawn from one sample of a study of T-cell memory formation after mild COVID-19. TCRdb reprocessed the 5' RACE reads with MiXCR, giving one entry per CDR3 protein. This sample carries around 370,000 distinct CDR3 sequences, around 21% of them seen once, and the ten largest clones take around an eighth. The sequencing sample was made of PBMCs or a T cell subset sorted from them (not recorded which). The receptors shown here come from an adult woman who had mild COVID-19 (a few samples of this study predate the infection). Cell type and time point are not known. CDR3s include the opening cysteine and the closing phenylalanine or tryptophan. D genes are given only for firm matches. Not every row has a clone size; where given, it reads once, few, many or a size class.

v_gene	abundance	j_gene	len	d_gene	CDR3nt	CDR3aa
TRBV12-3/TRBV12-4	few	TRBJ2-3	16	.	TGTGCCAGCTCGCCACCTAGGGGCGCCCGCACAGATACGCAGTATTTT	CASSPPRGARTDTQYF
TRBV2	few	TRBJ2-1	13	.	TGTGCCAGCAGGCGGGACACTTACAATGAGCAGTTCTTC	CASRRDTYNEQFF
TRBV7-8	few	TRBJ1-2	13	.	TGTGCCAGCAGTTTGGGGACAAACTATGGCTACACCTTC	CASSLGTNYGYTF
TRBV5-1	few	TRBJ1-2	14	.	TGCGCCAGCAGCTCCGGGGGACCTAACTATGGCTACACCTTC	CASSSGGPNYGYTF
TRBV7-9	few	TRBJ2-4	14	.	TGTGCCAGCAGCTTAGTCCTGCCCCAGGACATTCAGTACTTC	CASSLVLPQDIQYF
TRBV18	few	TRBJ2-1	15	.	TGTGCCAGCTCACCACCAGGTGGCAGAGACAATGAGCAGTTCTTC	CASSPPGGRDNEQFF
TRBV24-1	.	TRBJ2-7	14	TRBD1	TGTGCCACCAGTGAGCGACAGGGGTGGTACGAGCAGTACTTC	CATSERQGWYEQYF
TRBV12-3/TRBV12-4	many	TRBJ1-5	15	.	TGTGCCAGCAGCCAACAAGACAGTCGGGAGCAGCCCCAGCATTTT	CASSQQDSREQPQHF
TRBV24-1	.	TRBJ2-5	14	.	TGTGCCACCAGCCTGGGGAGTATTCGGGAGACCCAGTACTTC	CATSLGSIRETQYF
TRBV7-2	few	TRBJ1-5	12	.	TGTGCCAGCAGCTTAGAGTACAAGCCCCAGCATTTT	CASSLEYKPQHF
TRBV20-1	few	TRBJ1-6	15	.	TGCAGTGCTAGAATCCCGGGACCGGATAATTCACCCCTCCACTTT	CSARIPGPDNSPLHF
TRBV7-9	few	TRBJ2-5	15	.	TGTGCCAGCAGCCAAGTGATGGGCGGGGAAGAGACCCAGTACTTC	CASSQVMGGEETQYF
TRBV29-1	few	TRBJ1-2	12	TRBD1	TGCAGCGCGGGACAGATAAACTATGGCTACACCTTC	CSAGQINYGYTF